A selection of T cell receptor beta chains follows, all from one sample in a study of shared clonotypes between healthy human individuals. The table came from immunoSEQ multiplex PCR; TCRdb's copy has only in-frame clones and leaves some out. The repertoire holds under 850,000 clones, around 70% seen once, with less than 2% in the top ten. The sequencing input was memory CD4+ T cells sorted from blood. These receptors were taken from a woman under 40 in good health. Both conserved end residues are part of each CDR3. A D gene is named only where the DNA matches it firmly. Clone size, where shown, is once, few, many, or a class for clones that have expanded.

j_call: TRBJ2-3
cdr3_length: 13
d_call: -
clone_size: few
v_call: TRBV7-3
cdr3_nt: TGTGCCAGCAGTTACGGACCCGTGGATACGCAGTATTTT
cdr3_aa: CASSYGPVDTQYF

j_call: TRBJ2-7
cdr3_length: 16
d_call: TRBD2
clone_size: few
v_call: TRBV6-7
cdr3_nt: TGTGCCAGCAGGCCCACTAGCGGGGGACTAAATGGGGAGCAGTACTTC
cdr3_aa: CASRPTSGGLNGEQYF

j_call: TRBJ2-3
cdr3_length: 14
d_call: TRBD2
clone_size: -
v_call: TRBV2
cdr3_nt: TGTGCCAGCAGTGTTGGGACTAGCGGGAGCGGGCAGTATTTT
cdr3_aa: CASSVGTSGSGQYF

j_call: TRBJ2-1
cdr3_length: 16
d_call: -
clone_size: -
v_call: TRBV9
cdr3_nt: TGTGCCAGCAGCGAGCCCCCGGACCGCCTTGGGAATGAGCAGTTCTTC
cdr3_aa: CASSEPPDRLGNEQFF

j_call: TRBJ2-1
cdr3_length: 14
d_call: TRBD2
clone_size: -
v_call: TRBV18
cdr3_nt: TGTGCCAGCTCACCTCGCGGGAGGGCCCATGAGCAGTTCTTC
cdr3_aa: CASSPRGRAHEQFF

j_call: TRBJ1-1
cdr3_length: 15
d_call: -
clone_size: -
v_call: TRBV4-2
cdr3_nt: TGTGCCAGCAGCCAAGTTGCCGCGGGGAACACTGAAGCTTTCTTT
cdr3_aa: CASSQVAAGNTEAFF

j_call: TRBJ1-1
cdr3_length: 13
d_call: -
clone_size: -
v_call: TRBV10-3
cdr3_nt: TGTGCCATCGGCCCCGGTGAACACACTGAAGCTTTCTTT
cdr3_aa: CAIGPGEHTEAFF

j_call: TRBJ1-1
cdr3_length: 16
d_call: TRBD1
clone_size: -
v_call: TRBV7-2
cdr3_nt: TGTGCCAGCAGTCTGGGGACAGGGTCTAGGAACACTGAAGCTTTCTTT
cdr3_aa: CASSLGTGSRNTEAFF

j_call: TRBJ2-3
cdr3_length: 13
d_call: -
clone_size: -
v_call: TRBV19
cdr3_nt: TGTGCCAGTAGTATAGGGTTGGCAGATACGCAGTATTTT
cdr3_aa: CASSIGLADTQYF

j_call: TRBJ2-7
cdr3_length: 12
d_call: -
clone_size: -
v_call: TRBV7-2
cdr3_nt: TGTGCCAGCAGCTTAGCAGGCCACGAGCAGTACTTC
cdr3_aa: CASSLAGHEQYF

j_call: TRBJ2-3
cdr3_length: 14
d_call: -
clone_size: -
v_call: TRBV9
cdr3_nt: TGTGCCAGCAGCGTAGTGGGTAGAGAAGATACGCAGTATTTT
cdr3_aa: CASSVVGREDTQYF

j_call: TRBJ2-1
cdr3_length: 17
d_call: TRBD2
clone_size: -
v_call: TRBV27
cdr3_nt: TGTGCCAGCAGTTTAGCGGGAGAGGGGTGGGCGGACAATGAGCAGTTCTTC
cdr3_aa: CASSLAGEGWADNEQFF

j_call: TRBJ2-1
cdr3_length: 16
d_call: TRBD2
clone_size: -
v_call: TRBV5-1
cdr3_nt: TGCGCCAGCAGCTTGGGCCTAGCGGGAGGTAACAATGAGCAGTTCTTC
cdr3_aa: CASSLGLAGGNNEQFF

j_call: TRBJ2-2
cdr3_length: 18
d_call: TRBD2
clone_size: many
v_call: TRBV19
cdr3_nt: TGTGCCAGTAGTACAACTAGCGGGAGCAGTACTAACACCGGGGAGCTGTTTTTT
cdr3_aa: CASSTTSGSSTNTGELFF

j_call: TRBJ2-1
cdr3_length: 17
d_call: -
clone_size: -
v_call: TRBV19
cdr3_nt: TGTGCCAGTAGTACTGTCTGGGGAACACCTTTAAACAATGAGCAGTTCTTC
cdr3_aa: CASSTVWGTPLNNEQFF

j_call: TRBJ2-4
cdr3_length: 14
d_call: TRBD2
clone_size: few
v_call: TRBV19
cdr3_nt: TGTGCCAGTAATGATGGACTAGTGATGAACATTCAGTACTTC
cdr3_aa: CASNDGLVMNIQYF

j_call: TRBJ1-1
cdr3_length: 11
d_call: -
clone_size: -
v_call: TRBV20-1
cdr3_nt: TGCAGTGCTACAGTGGGCACTGAAGCTTTCTTT
cdr3_aa: CSATVGTEAFF

j_call: TRBJ1-1
cdr3_length: 15
d_call: -
clone_size: -
v_call: TRBV27
cdr3_nt: TGTGCCAGCAGTTTAGTCGCAGGGGTAGTCCCTGAAGCTTTCTTT
cdr3_aa: CASSLVAGVVPEAFF

j_call: TRBJ2-7
cdr3_length: 14
d_call: -
clone_size: many
v_call: TRBV28
cdr3_nt: TGTGCCAGCAGTTGGGGTATGGGGTGGTACGAGCAGTACTTC
cdr3_aa: CASSWGMGWYEQYF

j_call: TRBJ2-1
cdr3_length: 15
d_call: -
clone_size: few
v_call: TRBV9
cdr3_nt: TGTGCCAGCAGCGCCGGGACTCAGCTCAAGAGTGAGCAGTTCTTC
cdr3_aa: CASSAGTQLKSEQFF